This TCR beta chain comes out of a study of T-cell memory formation after mild COVID-19. One entry per CDR3 protein results from TCRdb running MiXCR on the 5' RACE reads. The sample has about 350,000 distinct CDR3 sequences, approximately 27% seen once; the top ten hold approximately 12%. From germline, CDR1 is SGHRS and CDR2 YFSETQ. CDR3 length: 12 amino acids. The V and J ends lost 3 bases and 13 bases respectively, with 14 bases between them. This clonotype was seen only a few times. The source is an adult woman who had mild COVID-19 (a few samples of this study predate the infection). Cell type and time point are not known. Specimen: PBMCs or a T cell subset sorted from them (not recorded which). The chain has TRBV5-1 and TRBJ2-1; D tentatively reads TRBD1 or TRBD2 (5 bases each). The CDR3 spells CASSSSGSIQFF. Here the CDR3 DNA reads TGCGCCAGCAGCTCCTCAGGGAGTATACAGTTCTTC.